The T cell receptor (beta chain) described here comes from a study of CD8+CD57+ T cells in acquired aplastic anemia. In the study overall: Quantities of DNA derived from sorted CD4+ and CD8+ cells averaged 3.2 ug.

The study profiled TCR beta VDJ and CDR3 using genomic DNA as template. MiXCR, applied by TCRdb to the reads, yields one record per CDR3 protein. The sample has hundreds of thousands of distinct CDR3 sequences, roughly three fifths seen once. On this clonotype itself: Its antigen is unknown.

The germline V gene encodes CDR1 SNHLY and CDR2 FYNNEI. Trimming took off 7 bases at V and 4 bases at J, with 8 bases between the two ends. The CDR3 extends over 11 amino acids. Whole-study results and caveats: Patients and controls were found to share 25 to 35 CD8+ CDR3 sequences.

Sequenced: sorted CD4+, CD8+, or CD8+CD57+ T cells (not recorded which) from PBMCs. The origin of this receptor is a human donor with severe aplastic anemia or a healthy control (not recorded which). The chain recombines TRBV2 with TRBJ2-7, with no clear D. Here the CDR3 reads CASTSLYEQYF. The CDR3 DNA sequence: TGTGCCAGCACCTCCCTGTACGAGCAGTACTTC.